The 26 T cell receptor beta chains in this list originate from one sample, sequenced in a study of T-cell reconstitution after alpha-beta-depleted transplantation in children (TCRdb year 2016). The library was generated by PCR. The instrument was an Illumina HiSeq 2500. TCR libraries were prepared with molecular barcoding, using unique molecular identifiers to normalize TCRbeta repertoire quantification. Clones were called with MiXCR by TCRdb after fastp trimmed the public reads at Q25, and only in-frame beta chains were retained. Rows are combined by CDR3 protein, so each entry shows the most common genes and DNA. A total of fewer than 550,000 distinct CDR3 sequences appear in this sample, over 10% of them only once. 11% to 15% of the sample is taken by the ten largest. The treatment or condition label on this specimen signifies: allogeneic hematopoietic cell transplantation with graft depleted of TCRalphabeta T cells and CD19 B cells.

Here the sequenced sample was PBMCs, mostly from graft donor cells, taken 180 days after TCRalphabeta/CD19-depleted stem cell transplant. These receptors came from a female patient aged 2-15 years who had a stem cell transplant for aplastic anemia, so the T cells may come from the graft donor.

The rearrangement links TRBV6-2 or TRBV6-3 to TRBJ1-5; TRBD1 aligns across 9 bases. Germline loops: CDR1 MNHEY, CDR2 SVGEGT. The trim removed 2 bases at V and 2 bases at J, leaving 7 bases unmatched. This CDR3 spans 17 amino acids. The DNA for the CDR3 is TGTGCCAGCAGTTACGATGGACAGGGGCTGGGCAATCAGCCCCAGCATTTT. It translates to CASSYDGQGLGNQPQHF.

Only a few counts were recorded for this clonotype. The rearrangement joins TRBV2 to TRBJ2-2; TRBD2 matches 7 bases. In germline, CDR1 is SNHLY, CDR2 FYNNEI. The CDR3 spans 15 residues. V shed 7 bases and J 1 base; nucleotides not matched to a gene: 6. In nucleotides, the CDR3 is TGTGCCAGCACTGGACTAGGCCTGAACACCGGGGAGCTGTTTTTT. Protein sequence: CASTGLGLNTGELFF.

The V call is TRBV9, the J call TRBJ2-7, with a possible D match to TRBD2 (6 bases). From germline, CDR1 is SGDLS and CDR2 YYNGEE. The CDR3 runs to 14 residues. Between the trimmed V and J ends, which lost 1 base and 7 bases, there was a span of 15 bases. CDR3 amino acids: CASSVTGGPDEQYF. DNA of the CDR3: TGTGCCAGCAGCGTAACAGGAGGGCCGGATGAGCAGTACTTC. Drawing the rest from reference TRBV9 and TRBJ2-7, the complete variable domain is DSGVTQTPKHLITATGQRVTLRCSPRSGDLSVYWYQQSLDQGLQFLIQYYNGEERAKGNILERFSAQQFPDLHSELNLSSLELGDSALYFCASSVTGGPDEQYFGPGTRLTVT.

This clonotype was detected many times. The chain uses TRBV20-1 and TRBJ2-1; D gene uncertain. Trimming shortened V by 6 bases and J by 3 bases, and 9 bases separated the two germline ends. Per germline, CDR1 DFQATT and CDR2 SNEGSKA (reference sequence). This CDR3 has 12 residues. The CDR3 nucleotides read TGCAGTGCCAGGCAGGACTACAATGAGCAGTTCTTC. Its protein is CSARQDYNEQFF.

This clonotype has ten or more counts. This rearrangement joins TRBV29-1 to TRBJ1-4, with 8 bases identical to TRBD1. Germline V gene data show CDR1 as SQVTM and CDR2 as ANQGSEA. The V gene end was trimmed by 5 bases and the J gene end by 0 bases; junction bases not matched to a gene: 5. The CDR3 length is 15 residues. The CDR3 nucleotides read TGCAGCGTTCAGGGGGCGATTGCAACTAATGAAAAACTGTTTTTT. It specifies CSVQGAIATNEKLFF. The entire variable domain, with the rest obtained from reference TRBV29-1 and TRBJ1-4, is as follows: SAVISQKPSRDICQRGTSLTIQCQVDSQVTMMFWYRQQPGQSLTLIATANQGSEATYESGFVIDKFPISRPNLTFSTLTVSNMSPEDSSIYLCSVQGAIATNEKLFFGSGTQLSVL.

In this sample, this clonotype turned up many times. V usage is TRBV20-1 and J usage is TRBJ2-1; D is possibly TRBD1 or TRBD2 (5 bases each). The CDR3 length is 15 residues. Germline CDR1 and CDR2: DFQATT and SNEGSKA (reference sequence). The germline V and J ends were trimmed by 4 bases and 8 bases, with 21 bases remaining between them. CDR3 region: CSAKRGTGPWDEQFF. The CDR3 DNA is TGCAGTGCTAAACGAGGGACGGGACCCTGGGATGAGCAGTTCTTC.

This clonotype showed up just a few times. The gene calls are TRBV18 and TRBJ2-2, with a weak D call TRBD2 (6 bases). The CDR3 has 16 residues. V gave up 1 base and J gave up 6 bases, with 15 bases separating them. Germline CDR1 reads KGHSH; CDR2 reads LQKENI. CDR3 coding DNA: TGTGCCAGCTCACCACTGGGACTTGGGAGCGCCGGGGAGCTGTTTTTT. Protein sequence: CASSPLGLGSAGELFF.

This clonotype was seen a handful of times. V usage is TRBV12-3 or TRBV12-4 and J usage is TRBJ2-1; D is unresolved. The CDR3 has 15 residues. Between the trimmed V and J ends, which lost 6 bases and 6 bases, there was a span of 18 bases. The CDR3 is CASRASSESINEQFF. The CDR3 region has the DNA TGTGCCAGCAGGGCTTCCAGCGAGAGTATCAATGAGCAGTTCTTC.

This clonotype was seen more than once but under ten times. The V and J genes are TRBV12-3 or TRBV12-4 and TRBJ2-7; D assignment may be TRBD1 or TRBD2 (5 bases each). This CDR3 is 16 amino acids long. Trimming stripped 6 bases from V and 2 bases from J, with 20 bases between. The CDR3 nucleotides are TGTGCCAGCAGCCCGGTGGGGACGCTAATAACCTACGAGCAGTACTTC. Protein: CASSPVGTLITYEQYF.

The rearrangement uses TRBV9 and TRBJ2-2; D might be TRBD2 (7 bases). CDR1 and CDR2 (germline): SGDLS, YYNGEE. The CDR3 spans 15 residues. Trimming pared 6 bases from V and 6 bases from J, leaving 18 bases between. CDR3 residues: CASTLAEGHPGELFF. Here the CDR3 DNA reads TGTGCCAGCACCCTAGCGGAGGGACACCCCGGGGAGCTGTTTTTT. The whole variable domain, remainder taken from reference TRBV9 and TRBJ2-2, is DSGVTQTPKHLITATGQRVTLRCSPRSGDLSVYWYQQSLDQGLQFLIQYYNGEERAKGNILERFSAQQFPDLHSELNLSSLELGDSALYFCASTLAEGHPGELFFGEGSRLTVL.

Only a few counts were recorded for this clonotype. The CDR3 DNA reads as TGTGCCAGCAGCAAGGCGGGTAACACAGATACGCAGTATTTT. It specifies CASSKAGNTDTQYF. The chain joins TRBV7-9 to TRBJ2-3; D might be TRBD2 (5 bases). This CDR3 comprises 14 residues. V was shortened by 5 bases and J by 2 bases, with 11 bases between the two germline ends. The V gene's germline CDR1 is SEHNR and CDR2 FQNEAQ (reference sequence).

The gene calls are TRBV7-8 and TRBJ2-1; 9 nucleotides match TRBD2. The CDR3 totals 18 residues. V lost 5 bases to trimming and J lost 0 bases; unmatched junction nucleotides: 11. CDR1 and CDR2 (germline): SGHVS, FQNEAQ. The CDR3 sequence: CASSLSPSGASSYNEQFF. The CDR3 nucleotides are TGTGCCAGCAGCCTAAGCCCTAGCGGGGCGAGCTCCTACAATGAGCAGTTCTTC.

V usage is TRBV7-9 and J usage is TRBJ2-7; D possibly corresponds to TRBD2 (5 bases). This CDR3 has 16 residues. Per germline, CDR1 SEHNR and CDR2 FQNEAQ (reference sequence). V lost 1 base and J lost 5, with 18 bases in between. CDR3 sequence reads: CASSLVGGRRVNEQYF. For the CDR3, the DNA is TGTGCCAGCAGCTTAGTAGGTGGGAGAAGGGTGAACGAGCAGTACTTC.

This clonotype was found many times. This chain links TRBV20-1 with TRBJ2-7, with a weak D call TRBD1 (6 bases). Germline CDR1 is DFQATT and CDR2 is SNEGSKA (reference sequence). Trimming left V 3 bases short and J 4 bases short, with 13 bases between. This CDR3 region has 13 residues. DNA of the CDR3: TGCAGTGCTAGGGGGGACACCTTGTACGAGCAGTACGTC. Amino acid sequence: CSARGDTLYEQYV.

This clonotype was seen repeatedly, ten times or more. The V gene is TRBV12-3 or TRBV12-4, the J gene TRBJ2-7, with 8 bases aligning to TRBD2. With V trimmed by 1 base and J by 2 bases, 4 bases remained unmatched. The CDR3 consists of 15 residues. CDR3 sequence: CASSLEGTRAYEQYV. DNA of the CDR3: TGTGCCAGCAGTTTAGAGGGGACTAGGGCCTACGAGCAGTACGTC.

V gene TRBV6-5 combines with J gene TRBJ1-5; D call uncertain. The germline V and J ends were trimmed by 0 bases and 1 base, with 13 bases remaining between them. CDR1 and CDR2 from the germline V gene are MNHEY and SVGAGI. CDR3 length: 17 amino acids. The CDR3 sequence: CASSYSTPMGSNQPQHF. CDR3 DNA: TGTGCCAGCAGTTACTCGACCCCAATGGGAAGCAATCAGCCCCAGCATTTT.

This clonotype was seen at least ten times. The V call is TRBV18, the J call TRBJ2-7; 8 bases map to TRBD2. The CDR3 runs 14 residues. Trimming cost V 3 bases and J 0 bases; bases outside gene matches: 1. The germline gives CDR1 KGHSH, CDR2 LQKENI. CDR3 protein: CASSPGGVSYEQYF. Here the CDR3 DNA reads TGTGCCAGCTCACCCGGGGGGGTCTCCTACGAGCAGTACTTC.

The rearrangement links TRBV20-1 to TRBJ2-7; tentatively, D is TRBD1 or TRBD2 (5 bases each). Between the trimmed V and J ends, which lost 0 bases and 5 bases, there was a span of 17 bases. CDR1 and CDR2 from the germline V gene are DFQATT and SNEGSKA (reference sequence). The CDR3 runs 15 residues. The CDR3 nucleotides read TGCAGTGCTAGAGATCTGGGAGACAGTCCCAACGAGCAGTACTTC. It is translated as CSARDLGDSPNEQYF.

A few counts support this clonotype. The chain is built from TRBV7-3 and TRBJ2-7; TRBD1 is a possible D gene (6 bases). V was cut by 1 base and J by 4 bases, with 38 bases left in between. In germline, CDR1 is SGHTA, CDR2 FQGTGA. CDR3 length equals 23 residues. The CDR3 is CASSLRSSCDIYGRSKGGYEQYV. The CDR3, as DNA: TGTGCCAGCAGCTTAAGGTCTAGTTGTGATATATACGGACGCTCAAAAGGGGGATACGAGCAGTACGTC.

This clonotype counts as large. The chain has TRBV12-3 or TRBV12-4 and TRBJ1-5; D not certain. The CDR3 extends over 12 amino acids. Trimming pared 5 bases from V and 5 bases from J, leaving 7 bases between. The CDR3 loop reads CASSRSDQPQHF. DNA of the CDR3: TGTGCCAGCAGTCGTTCGGATCAGCCCCAGCATTTT.

V gene TRBV7-2 combines with J gene TRBJ1-6; D gene ambiguous. The CDR3 spans 15 residues. The V and J ends lost 0 bases and 6 bases respectively, with 9 bases between them. Germline CDR1 is SGHTA and CDR2 is FQGNSA. CDR3 in DNA: TGTGCCAGCAGCTTAGCCACTGCAACTAATTCACCCCTCCACTTT. Translated, it gives CASSLATATNSPLHF.

This clonotype was seen more than once but under ten times. V gene TRBV15 combines with J gene TRBJ2-5; the match to TRBD1 covers 8 bases. After removal of 9 bases from V and 6 bases from J, the junction contained 6 bases not matched to a gene. Germline CDR1 is LNHNV and CDR2 is YYDKDF (reference sequence). The length of the CDR3 is 12 residues. CDR3 in amino acids: CATRDRGQTQYF. The DNA of the CDR3 is TGTGCCACTAGAGACAGGGGACAGACCCAGTACTTC.

In its sample, this clonotype was seen a few times. This chain uses TRBV4-3 with TRBJ1-1; 12 nucleotides line up with TRBD1. The germline V gene has CDR1 LGHNA and CDR2 YSLEER. V shed 1 base, J shed 11 bases, and the junction held 8 bases outside the gene matches. The CDR3 totals 15 residues. CDR3 region: CASSQVGTGGFLAFF. The CDR3 DNA is TGCGCCAGCAGCCAAGTGGGGACAGGGGGCTTTTTGGCTTTCTTT.

The table lists this clonotype with a few counts. The V call is TRBV18, the J call TRBJ2-7, with D perhaps matching TRBD1 (5 bases). The CDR3 is 12 amino acids. V was pared by 3 bases and J by 7 bases, with 10 bases between. The germline gives CDR1 KGHSH, CDR2 LQKENI. The CDR3 DNA follows: TGTGCCAGCTCACCGGGGCCGCAAGAGCAGTACGTC. This sequence encodes CASSPGPQEQYV.

V is TRBV5-1 and J is TRBJ1-2, with D possibly matching TRBD1 (5 bases). Deletions cut 0 bases from V and 8 bases from J, with 11 bases between. The CDR3 is made up of 13 amino acids. Germline CDR1 reads SGHRS; CDR2 reads YFSETQ. CDR3 in amino acids: CASSLDQGRGYTF. CDR3 DNA: TGCGCCAGCAGCTTGGACCAGGGCCGGGGCTACACCTTC.

The V gene is TRBV7-2, the J gene TRBJ2-2, with TRBD2 matching over 12 bases. Germline assignment: CDR1 SGHTA and CDR2 FQGNSA. V trimming: 4 bases; J trimming: 3 bases; junction bases outside the gene matches: 3. This CDR3 contains 16 residues. The CDR3 here is CASSSGLAGYTGELFF. CDR3 bases: TGTGCCAGCAGCTCTGGACTAGCGGGGTACACCGGGGAGCTGTTTTTT.